Listed here are 18 T cell receptor beta chains from one sample, sequenced in a study of T cells in Graves' hyperthyroidism and ophthalmopathy. Amplified regions were TCR beta CDR3 sequences from RNA transcripts. A first-round RT-PCR of the TCR CDR3 used the HTBI primer set. TCRdb called the multiplex PCR reads again in MiXCR, with one record for every CDR3 protein. The sample consists of some 500,000 distinct CDR3 sequences, around an eighth of them appearing once. The specimen was blood. The receptor source for this set is a woman aged 18-29 years with Graves' hyperthyroidism.

At least ten counts were recorded for this clonotype. This rearrangement joins TRBV2 to TRBJ2-1; D unclear. The germline gives CDR1 SNHLY, CDR2 FYNNEI. There are 14 residues in the CDR3. Trimming removed 5 bases at V and 0 bases at J, with 8 bases between. CDR3 sequence: CASSKTPSYNEQFF. In nucleotides, the CDR3 is TGTGCCAGCAGTAAAACCCCCTCCTACAATGAGCAGTTCTTC.

At least ten counts were recorded for this clonotype. J is TRBJ2-3 and V is TRBV5-1; TRBD1 agrees at 7 bases. V shed 5 bases, J shed 5 bases, and the junction held 8 bases outside the gene matches. Looked up from germline, CDR1 is SGHRS and CDR2 is YFSETQ. This CDR3 spans 14 amino acids. The CDR3: CASSFGTVKDTQYF. Here the CDR3 DNA reads TGCGCCAGCAGTTTCGGGACAGTCAAAGATACGCAGTATTTT. Full variable domain (outside the CDR3, taken from reference TRBV5-1 and TRBJ2-3): KAGVTQTPRYLIKTRGQQVTLSCSPISGHRSVSWYQQTPGQGLQFLFEYFSETQRNKGNFPGRFSGRQFSNSRSEMNVSTLELGDSALYLCASSFGTVKDTQYFGPGTRLTVL.

V and J are TRBV5-1 and TRBJ2-1; the match to TRBD2 covers 8 bases. This CDR3 has 16 amino acids. Germline loops: CDR1 SGHRS, CDR2 YFSETQ. V was clipped by 0 bases and J by 7 bases; unmatched bases: 9. DNA for the CDR3: TGCGCCAGCAGCTTGGCCGGGACTAGGGGTGGTAATGAGCAGTTCTTC. Translated, it gives CASSLAGTRGGNEQFF.

This clonotype was seen at least ten times. The chain employs TRBV27 and TRBJ2-1; TRBD2 matches 7 bases. Germline V gene data show CDR1 as MNHEY and CDR2 as SMNVEV (reference sequence). The CDR3 extends over 16 amino acids. The trim removed 6 bases at V and 10 bases at J, leaving 18 bases unmatched. DNA for the CDR3: TGTGCCAGCAGAGAAAAGGCGTCTAGCGGAGGGAGGGAGCAGTTCTTC. Amino acid sequence: CASREKASSGGREQFF.

This clonotype showed up just a few times. The rearrangement joins TRBV9 to TRBJ1-1; D perhaps matches TRBD1 (5 bases). V lost 1 base and J 5 bases, leaving 9 bases between the germline ends. Germline CDR1 reads SGDLS; CDR2 reads YYNGEE. This CDR3 contains 13 residues. Here the CDR3 DNA reads TGTGCCAGCAGCGTACGTAAGGGGACTGAAGCTTTCTTT. Its translation: CASSVRKGTEAFF.

Many counts were recorded for this clonotype. This chain joins TRBV19 and TRBJ1-2; a possible D gene is TRBD1 (6 bases). There are 14 residues in the CDR3. Germline CDR1 and CDR2: LNHDA and SQIVND (reference sequence). The ends were cut back, 5 bases at V and 2 bases at J, with 12 bases in the middle. The CDR3 is CASSPRDTNYGYTF. CDR3 DNA sequence: TGTGCCAGTAGTCCTCGGGACACGAACTATGGCTACACCTTC.

This clonotype was seen more than once but under ten times. The rearrangement uses TRBV11-3 and TRBJ2-7; D perhaps matches TRBD2 (5 bases). Germline CDR1 SGHNT, CDR2 YENEEA. Trimming removed 3 bases from V and 3 bases from J, with 9 bases in between. The CDR3 has 13 residues. In DNA form, the CDR3 reads TGTGCCAGCAGCTTTGACGGGGACTACGAGCAGTACTTC. Translating gives CASSFDGDYEQYF. The complete variable domain, with remaining parts taken from reference TRBV11-3 and TRBJ2-7, reads EAGVVQSPRYKIIEKKQPVAFWCNPISGHNTLYWYLQNLGQGPELLIRYENEEAVDDSQLPKDRFSAERLKGVDSTLKIQPAELGDSAVYLCASSFDGDYEQYFGPGTRLTVT.

With respect to this clonotype: A much larger clonotype is one base distant, so this may be a read error. The chain carries TRBV5-6 and TRBJ1-6; the D gene is possibly TRBD1 (5 bases). CDR3 length: 13 residues. Germline lookup yields CDR1 SGHDT and CDR2 YYEEEE. This CDR3 is CASSFRRGSPRHF. The CDR3 DNA reads as TGTGCCAGCAGCTTTAGAAGGGGTTCACCCCGCCACTTT.

Details on this clonotype: The germline gene is not matched at one end of the junction; a read error may be the cause. The rearrangement links TRBV5-6 to TRBJ2-1; D is perhaps TRBD1 (6 bases). This CDR3 region has 14 residues. The germline V gene has CDR1 SGHDT and CDR2 YYEEEE. CDR3 in amino acids: CASREGGWDNGQFF. The CDR3 DNA follows: TGTGCCAGCAGGGAAGGTGGCTGGGACAATGGGCAGTTCTTC. The complete variable domain, with remaining parts taken from reference TRBV5-6 and TRBJ2-1, reads DAGVTQSPTHLIKTRGQQVTLRCSPKSGHDTVSWYQQALGQGPQFIFQYYEEEERQRGNFPDRFSGHQFPNYSSELNVNALLLGDSALYLCASREGGWDNGQFFGPGTRLTVL.

The chain recombines TRBV19 with TRBJ2-3; TRBD2 agrees at 8 bases. Germline-derived CDR1 and CDR2 are LNHDA and SQIVND (reference sequence). The CDR3 runs 15 residues. V shed 4 bases, J shed 5 bases, and the junction held 8 bases outside the gene matches. The CDR3, as DNA: TGTGCCAGTAGTAGGGTTAGCGGGGAGTTAGATACGCAGTATTTT. This encodes CASSRVSGELDTQYF.

J is TRBJ1-5 and V is TRBV7-9; a possible D gene is TRBD1 (6 bases). Trimming took off 8 bases at V and 2 bases at J, with 10 bases between the two ends. There are 13 residues in the CDR3. Germline values: CDR1 SEHNR, CDR2 FQNEAQ (reference sequence). CDR3 sequence: CASGRTGNQPQHF. In DNA form, the CDR3 reads TGTGCCAGCGGCCGGACAGGCAATCAGCCCCAGCATTTT.

Concerning this clonotype itself: This may stem from a read error, because a much larger clone lies one nucleotide away. The CDR3 loop is CATSSTGENAEAFF. CDR3 bases: TGTGCCACCAGCAGCACAGGGGAGAACGCTGAAGCTTTCTTT. J is TRBJ1-1 and V is TRBV15, with 7 bases aligning to TRBD1. Germline V gene data show CDR1 as LNHNV and CDR2 as YYDKDF (reference sequence). The length of the CDR3 is 14 residues.

This clonotype has a count of ten or more. V is TRBV3-1 and J is TRBJ2-1; the match to TRBD2 covers 11 bases. Looked up from germline, CDR1 is LGHDT and CDR2 is YNNKEL (reference sequence). This CDR3 spans 15 amino acids. V shed 0 bases and J 5 bases; nucleotides not matched to a gene: 0. The CDR3 DNA reads TGTGCCAGCAGCCAAGAGACTAGCGGGGACAATGAGCAGTTCTTC. Translating gives CASSQETSGDNEQFF.

CDR3 bases: TGTGCCAGTAGCAGCAGGGAGAGGCCCCCTGAAGCTTTCTTT. Translating gives CASSSRERPPEAFF. The chain carries TRBV19 and TRBJ1-1; D is possibly TRBD1 (5 bases). CDR3 size: 14 residues. The V gene lost 6 bases and the J gene lost 6 bases, with 17 bases spanning the gap. Per germline, CDR1 LNHDA and CDR2 SQIVND (reference sequence).

This clonotype was recorded at least ten times. V and J are TRBV19 and TRBJ1-1, with no clear D. Trimming cost V 1 base and J 5 bases, with 5 bases left between them. The CDR3 has 12 amino acids. Germline lookup yields CDR1 LNHDA and CDR2 SQIVND (reference sequence). This CDR3 reads CASSIAGTEAFF. DNA for the CDR3: TGTGCCAGTAGTATAGCTGGAACTGAAGCTTTCTTT.

This clonotype has a handful of counts. The chain links TRBV5-1 to TRBJ2-4, with D perhaps matching TRBD2 (6 bases). Trimming shortened V by 3 bases and J by 0 bases, and 10 bases separated the two germline ends. The V gene's germline CDR1 is SGHRS and CDR2 YFSETQ. The CDR3 spans 15 residues. CDR3 sequence: CASSWAGLAKNIQYF. The CDR3 bases are TGCGCCAGCAGCTGGGCGGGGCTAGCCAAAAACATTCAGTACTTC. The full variable domain, with the rest looked up from reference TRBV5-1 and TRBJ2-4, is KAGVTQTPRYLIKTRGQQVTLSCSPISGHRSVSWYQQTPGQGLQFLFEYFSETQRNKGNFPGRFSGRQFSNSRSEMNVSTLELGDSALYLCASSWAGLAKNIQYFGAGTRLSVL.

The chain links TRBV3-1 to TRBJ2-5; D unclear. The CDR3 spans 13 residues. Germline V gene lookup returns CDR1 LGHDT and CDR2 YNNKEL (reference sequence). Trimming removed 5 bases from V and 2 bases from J, with 9 bases in between. The CDR3 nucleotides read TGTGCCAGCAGCTCCCTAGTACAAGAGACCCAGTACTTC. It codes for CASSSLVQETQYF.

This clonotype was detected ten times or more. The chain has TRBV24-1 and TRBJ2-1; 9 bases line up with TRBD1. There are 16 residues in the CDR3. V shed 4 bases and J 8 bases; nucleotides not matched to a gene: 11. Germline V CDR1 and CDR2: KGHDR, SFDVKD. Here the CDR3 reads CATSDSGTGSSDEQFF. In nucleotides, the CDR3 is TGTGCCACCAGTGACTCCGGGACAGGGTCGTCCGATGAGCAGTTCTTC.